This record looks at one T cell receptor beta chain sequence and its context. This specimen comes from a study of T cell changes during pregnancy in multiple sclerosis. Germline CDR1 MNHEY, CDR2 SMNVEV (reference sequence). Trimming at V came to 5 bases and at J to 0 bases, leaving 11 bases not matched to a gene. This CDR3 is 19 amino acids long. Here immunoSEQ multiplex PCR was the method, and the copy in TCRdb shows in-frame clones only, minus some. The sample lists 30,000 to 45,000 clones; 91% were seen once. This chain connects TRBV27 to TRBJ2-1; 12 positions match TRBD2. The clonotype comes from a female donor in good health, enrolled as a control in a pregnancy study. Sequencing used CD4+ T cells from peripheral blood mononuclear cells, obtained in the second trimester of pregnancy. This CDR3 is CASSPLPQGLAGSYNEQFF. The CDR3 bases are TGTGCCAGCAGTCCATTACCCCAGGGACTAGCGGGCTCCTACAATGAGCAGTTCTTC.